This passage covers 10 T cell receptor beta chains from one sample sequenced in a study of blood T cell repertoires in COVID-19. The table came from immunoSEQ multiplex PCR; TCRdb's copy has only in-frame clones and leaves some out. Of 150,000 or so clones listed, 70% to 90% were seen once; the top ten hold around 8.2%. Material: peripheral blood. Receptors originate from a man between 60 and 75 years old with acute or convalescent COVID-19.

This clone appeared a single time. The chain's CDR3 is CASSRDRGHEQFF. CDR3 sequence (DNA): TGTGCCAGCAGCCGGGACAGGGGACATGAGCAGTTCTTC. The rearrangement uses TRBV11-2 and TRBJ2-1, with 10 bases identical to TRBD1. This CDR3 spans 13 amino acids. With V trimmed by 5 bases and J by 8 bases, 3 bases remained unmatched. CDR1 is SGHAT and CDR2 is FQNNGV in the germline V gene.

A few counts support this clone. The gene calls are TRBV11-2 and TRBJ1-2; no definite D call. Trimming shortened V by 0 bases and J by 4 bases, and 12 bases separated the two germline ends. The CDR3 contains 15 residues. Germline-derived CDR1 and CDR2 are SGHAT and FQNNGV. The CDR3 sequence is CASSLDPSEVYGYTF. In nucleotides, the CDR3 is TGTGCCAGCAGCTTAGATCCCTCAGAGGTCTATGGCTACACCTTC.

V and J are TRBV28 and TRBJ2-7; 7 nucleotides align to TRBD1. V lost 0 bases, J lost 2 bases, and 4 bases stayed unmatched. This CDR3 has 15 amino acids. CDR1 and CDR2 from the germline V gene are MDHEN and SYDVKM. Here the CDR3 DNA reads TGTGCCAGCAGTTTATGGGGACAGATTACCTACGAGCAGTACTTC. Translating it yields CASSLWGQITYEQYF. Full variable domain (rest looked up from reference TRBV28 and TRBJ2-7): DVKVTQSSRYLVKRTGEKVFLECVQDMDHENMFWYRQDPGLGLRLIYFSYDVKMKEKGDIPEGYSVSREKKERFSLILESASTNQTSMYLCASSLWGQITYEQYFGPGTRLTVT.

V gene TRBV11-2 combines with J gene TRBJ1-2; the match to TRBD1 covers 9 bases. V trimming: 1 base; J trimming: 8 bases; junction bases outside the gene matches: 5. This CDR3 comprises 14 residues. Looked up from germline, CDR1 is SGHAT and CDR2 is FQNNGV. In DNA, the CDR3 is TGTGCCAGCAGCTTAGGACAGGGGGTTGGAGGCTACACCTTC. Encoded protein: CASSLGQGVGGYTF.

This chain links TRBV5-1 with TRBJ1-4; 9 bases match TRBD1. This CDR3 region has 17 residues. CDR1 and CDR2 (germline): SGHRS, YFSETQ. V lost 5 bases, J lost 3 bases, and 11 bases stayed unmatched. CDR3 in amino acids: CASRNTPGQGPNEKLFF. For the CDR3, the DNA is TGCGCCAGCAGAAACACGCCGGGACAGGGCCCTAATGAAAAACTGTTTTTT.

This clone was seen once. This chain links TRBV29-1 with TRBJ2-1, with 10 bases fitting TRBD1. The V gene's germline CDR1 is SQVTM and CDR2 ANQGSEA. V shed 4 bases, J shed 8 bases, and the junction held 23 bases outside the gene matches. This CDR3 has 19 residues. DNA of the CDR3: TGCAGCGTTGTGTGGACAGGGGGGGTATGGCGGGAGAGAATGGATGAGCAGTTCTTC. The encoded protein is CSVVWTGGVWRERMDEQFF.

The chain combines TRBV5-4 with TRBJ2-5; maybe TRBD1 (5 bases). This CDR3 region has 14 residues. CDR1 and CDR2 from the germline V gene are SGHNT and YYREEE (reference sequence). V lost 2 bases to trimming and J lost 1 base, with 9 bases between them. In nucleotides, the CDR3 is TGTGCCAGCAGCTTAGGACATTTCCAAGAGACCCAGTACTTC. Translation gives CASSLGHFQETQYF.

The chain employs TRBV19 and TRBJ2-2, with TRBD2 identical over 9 bases. After removal of 5 bases from V and 5 bases from J, the junction contained 9 bases not matched to a gene. Germline V lookup: CDR1 LNHDA, CDR2 SQIVND (reference sequence). The length of the CDR3 is 16 residues. CDR3 loop: CASSPRGAGGTGELFF. The CDR3 bases are TGTGCCAGTAGTCCCCGGGGAGCGGGAGGAACCGGGGAGCTGTTTTTT.

The chain recombines TRBV29-1 with TRBJ2-5; 13 positions match TRBD2. The V gene end was trimmed by 5 bases and the J gene end by 5 bases; junction bases not matched to a gene: 5. CDR1 and CDR2 (germline): SQVTM, ANQGSEA. This CDR3 has 14 residues. The CDR3 nucleotides are TGCAGCGTTCGTGGACTAGCGGGAGTGGAGACCCAGTACTTC. Translating it yields CSVRGLAGVETQYF. Variable domain in full (rest from reference TRBV29-1 and TRBJ2-5): SAVISQKPSRDICQRGTSLTIQCQVDSQVTMMFWYRQQPGQSLTLIATANQGSEATYESGFVIDKFPISRPNLTFSTLTVSNMSPEDSSIYLCSVRGLAGVETQYFGPGTRLLVL.

The genes are TRBV6-4 and TRBJ2-1, with 7 bases that match TRBD1. The V gene end was trimmed by 3 bases and the J gene end by 8 bases; junction bases not matched to a gene: 7. This CDR3 spans 14 amino acids. Germline-derived CDR1 and CDR2 are MRHNA and SNTAGT. CDR3 in amino acids: CASSERGQSHEQFF. CDR3 DNA: TGTGCCAGCAGTGAAAGGGGGCAGTCCCATGAGCAGTTCTTC.